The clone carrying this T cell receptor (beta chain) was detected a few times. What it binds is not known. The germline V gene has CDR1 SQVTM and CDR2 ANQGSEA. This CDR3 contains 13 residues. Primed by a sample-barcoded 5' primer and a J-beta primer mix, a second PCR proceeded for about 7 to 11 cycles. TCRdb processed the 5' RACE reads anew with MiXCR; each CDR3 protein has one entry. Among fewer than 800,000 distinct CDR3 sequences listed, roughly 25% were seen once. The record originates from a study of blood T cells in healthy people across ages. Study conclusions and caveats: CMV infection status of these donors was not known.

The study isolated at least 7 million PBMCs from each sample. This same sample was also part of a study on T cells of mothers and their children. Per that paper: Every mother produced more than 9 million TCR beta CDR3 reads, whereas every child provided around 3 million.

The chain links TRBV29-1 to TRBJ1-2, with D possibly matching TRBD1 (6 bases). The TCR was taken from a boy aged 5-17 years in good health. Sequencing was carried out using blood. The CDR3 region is CSFLGGPGYGYTF. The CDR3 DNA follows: TGCAGTTTTCTGGGGGGCCCGGGCTATGGCTACACCTTC.